The 32 T cell receptor beta chains presented below share a single source sample, sequenced in a study of CD8 T cells in ankylosing spondylitis. TCRdb called the 5' RACE reads again in MiXCR, with one record for every CDR3 protein. The sample contains about 170,000 distinct CDR3 sequences, around 16% of which appear only once. Sequencing was done on a sample of blood, either unsorted or a sorted T cell fraction (not recorded which). The receptors here all came from a male donor with ankylosing spondylitis or in good health (not recorded which).

This clonotype showed up many times. The chain carries TRBV5-1 and TRBJ2-5; D unclear. Germline CDR1 and CDR2: SGHRS and YFSETQ. V was clipped by 4 bases and J by 0 bases, with 7 bases between them. This CDR3 is built from 13 residues. The CDR3 loop is CASSIGHQETQYF. The CDR3 DNA is TGCGCCAGCAGCATAGGACACCAAGAGACCCAGTACTTC.

This clonotype has more than one count but fewer than ten. The chain employs TRBV28 and TRBJ2-1, with D perhaps matching TRBD2 (5 bases). Trimming pared 6 bases from V and 12 bases from J, leaving 15 bases between. Germline CDR1 MDHEN, CDR2 SYDVKM. The CDR3 sequence is 12 residues long. CDR3 sequence: CASRLGLLRQFF. The DNA of the CDR3 is TGTGCCAGCAGGTTAGGACTGCTAAGGCAGTTCTTC.

A few counts support this clonotype. The J gene is TRBJ1-2, the V gene TRBV28, with a tentative D call TRBD1 (6 bases). CDR1 and CDR2 (germline): MDHEN, SYDVKM. The CDR3 is made up of 14 amino acids. The V end was cut by 5 bases, the J end by 4 bases, with 14 bases between. CDR3 residues: CASSHRTDIYGYTF. CDR3 nucleotide sequence: TGTGCCAGCAGTCACCGGACAGACATCTATGGCTACACCTTC.

V gene TRBV9 combines with J gene TRBJ2-1; no definite D call. Germline V gene lookup returns CDR1 SGDLS and CDR2 YYNGEE. The CDR3 spans 12 residues. Trimming cost V 0 bases and J 8 bases, with 6 bases left between them. CDR3 protein: CASSVELDEQFF. CDR3 sequence (DNA): TGTGCCAGCAGCGTAGAGTTGGATGAGCAGTTCTTC.

This clonotype occurred many times. The CDR3 DNA follows: TGCGCCAGCAGCCAGCAGGGTCGCTTGCCCGGGGAGCTGTTTTTT. This translates into CASSQQGRLPGELFF. V gene TRBV4-1 combines with J gene TRBJ2-2; D perhaps matches TRBD1 (5 bases). Trimming removed 3 bases from V and 6 bases from J, with 14 bases in between. This CDR3 comprises 15 residues. Germline assignment: CDR1 MGHRA and CDR2 YSYEKL.

With respect to this clonotype: This could be a read error, since a much larger clone is one nucleotide away. The gene calls are TRBV12-3 or TRBV12-4 and TRBJ2-1; D uncertain. This CDR3 region has 11 residues. CDR3 nucleotides: TGTGCCAGGAGTTATCGGACTGAGCAGTTCTTC. It codes for CARSYRTEQFF.

The chain combines TRBV5-1 with TRBJ1-2; 9 bases match TRBD1. CDR3 length equals 15 residues. CDR1 and CDR2 (germline): SGHRS, YFSETQ. After removal of 4 bases from V and 8 bases from J, the junction contained 12 bases not matched to a gene. The CDR3 spells CASSGPGQGFGGYTF. The CDR3 DNA follows: TGCGCCAGCAGCGGACCGGGACAGGGTTTCGGGGGCTACACCTTC.

The table lists this clonotype with a few counts. This chain uses TRBV19 with TRBJ1-2; D is undetermined. The CDR3 is 11 amino acids. Germline CDR1 is LNHDA and CDR2 is SQIVND (reference sequence). Trimming removed 10 bases at V and 1 base at J, with 7 bases between. Written as DNA, the CDR3 is TGTGCCACTACAGATAACTATGGCTACACCTTC. Amino acid sequence: CATTDNYGYTF.

This clonotype showed up just a few times. This sequence joins TRBV4-1 and TRBJ2-7; possibly TRBD1 for D (5 bases). V dropped 1 base and J dropped 5 bases, with 12 bases sitting between them. The CDR3 spans 14 residues. Germline V gene sequence: CDR1 MGHRA, CDR2 YSYEKL. CDR3 nucleotides: TGCGCCAGCAGCCAAGCTTCCAGGGCCCACGAGCAGTACTTC. As protein: CASSQASRAHEQYF.

This clonotype has only a few counts. The chain is built from TRBV4-2 and TRBJ2-1; the match to TRBD2 covers 9 bases. From germline, CDR1 is LGHNA and CDR2 YNFKEQ. Trimming cost V 0 bases and J 4 bases; bases outside gene matches: 4. This CDR3 contains 16 residues. DNA for the CDR3: TGTGCCAGCAGCCAAGACCGAACTAGCGGGTACAATGAGCAGTTCTTC. This codes for CASSQDRTSGYNEQFF.

This clonotype occurred many times. The chain employs TRBV6-1 and TRBJ1-5; D is undetermined. The CDR3 consists of 15 residues. V was cut by 6 bases and J by 4 bases, with 16 bases left in between. Germline lookup yields CDR1 MNHNS and CDR2 SASEGT. As DNA, the CDR3 is TGTGCCAGCAGCCTAAGTTGGATCGGAAATCAGCCCCAGCATTTT. It translates to CASSLSWIGNQPQHF.

This clonotype showed up many times. This sequence joins TRBV6-1 and TRBJ1-5, with D maybe TRBD1 (5 bases). CDR3 length equals 15 residues. V lost 8 bases, J lost 0 bases, and 14 bases lay in between. Germline lookup yields CDR1 MNHNS and CDR2 SASEGT. As DNA, the CDR3 is TGTGCCAGCTACCCTGGGGGGGGTAGCAATCAGCCCCAGCATTTT. Translated: CASYPGGGSNQPQHF.

In its sample, this clonotype was seen a few times. The CDR3 reads CSFELVSYNEQFF. The CDR3 DNA sequence: TGCAGTTTCGAACTAGTCTCCTACAATGAGCAGTTCTTC. The V gene is TRBV20-1, the J gene TRBJ2-1; D possibly corresponds to TRBD2 (5 bases). Germline lookup yields CDR1 DFQATT and CDR2 SNEGSKA (reference sequence). This CDR3 has 13 amino acids. V was shortened by 8 bases and J by 0 bases, with 11 bases between the two germline ends.

This rearrangement joins TRBV14 to TRBJ2-5; D might be TRBD2 (5 bases). V was cut by 1 base and J by 8 bases, with 11 bases left in between. CDR3 length: 13 amino acids. Germline CDR1 reads SGHDN; CDR2 reads FVKESK. The CDR3 is CASSQASRTTQYF. The CDR3 bases are TGTGCCAGCAGCCAAGCATCCAGGACTACCCAGTACTTC.

The CDR3 region has the DNA TGTGCCTCCGGGACAGCAGGAAAACTGTTTTTT. This encodes CASGTAGKLFF. V and J are TRBV30 and TRBJ1-4; 7 positions match TRBD1. This CDR3 has 11 residues. V gave up 7 bases and J gave up 10 bases; unmatched junction bases: 6. Germline loops: CDR1 GTSNPN, CDR2 SVGIG (reference sequence).

This clonotype was observed at least ten times. The chain employs TRBV24-1 and TRBJ2-5; 7 bases match TRBD1. This CDR3 is built from 14 residues. V shed 6 bases, J shed 2 bases, and the junction held 5 bases outside the gene matches. CDR1 is KGHDR, CDR2 SFDVKD, per germline. The CDR3 DNA sequence: TGTGCCACCAGTCCGGGACAGACACAAGAGACCCAGTACTTC. Translating gives CATSPGQTQETQYF.

The chain links TRBV29-1 to TRBJ2-5; D remains unclear. V lost 4 bases to trimming and J lost 2 bases, with 11 bases between them. CDR1 SQVTM and CDR2 ANQGSEA come from the germline V gene. The CDR3 loop spans 13 amino acids. CDR3 nucleotides: TGCAGCGTTGCACGGGCTATACAAGAGACCCAGTACTTC. This gives the protein CSVARAIQETQYF.

The chain combines TRBV24-1 with TRBJ2-1, with 8 bases fitting TRBD1. From germline, CDR1 is KGHDR and CDR2 SFDVKD. V lost 5 bases to trimming and J lost 5 bases; unmatched junction nucleotides: 13. The CDR3 has 17 residues. The CDR3 sequence is CATSAPAGTGLNNEQFF. CDR3 bases: TGTGCCACCAGTGCCCCTGCCGGGACAGGCCTTAACAATGAGCAGTTCTTC.

The CDR3 protein is CASSSPGLADSYNEQFF. The CDR3 DNA reads as TGTGCCAGCAGTTCACCGGGACTAGCGGACTCCTACAATGAGCAGTTCTTC. This chain connects TRBV12-3 or TRBV12-4 to TRBJ2-1, with 11 nucleotides matching TRBD2. With 4 bases clipped from V and 0 bases from J, the junction kept 5 bases outside the gene matches. This CDR3 has 17 amino acids.

This clonotype was found many times. The V call is TRBV20-1, the J call TRBJ1-6; D not certain. With 5 bases removed from V and 8 bases from J, the gap between germline ends came to 19 bases. Germline assignment: CDR1 DFQATT and CDR2 SNEGSKA (reference sequence). This CDR3 has 15 residues. CDR3 sequence reads: CSAGVSRLFDSPLHF. The DNA of the CDR3 is TGCAGTGCTGGAGTCTCCAGATTGTTTGATTCACCCCTCCACTTT.

The chain combines TRBV5-1 with TRBJ2-4; 7 bases agree with TRBD2. Trimming took 1 base from V and 8 from J; bases not matched to a gene: 15. In germline, CDR1 is SGHRS, CDR2 YFSETQ. The CDR3 loop spans 17 amino acids. This CDR3 is CASSLYRGTTSKDIQYF. CDR3 nucleotide sequence: TGCGCCAGCAGCTTGTATCGCGGGACTACTTCCAAGGACATTCAGTACTTC.

This clonotype was seen many times. The V and J genes are TRBV20-1 and TRBJ2-1, with D possibly being TRBD1 (7 bases). This CDR3 comprises 17 residues. Deletions cut 7 bases from V and 0 bases from J, with 22 bases between. In germline, CDR1 is DFQATT, CDR2 SNEGSKA (reference sequence). The CDR3 reads CSVPDRQGGFSYNEQFF. In DNA form, the CDR3 reads TGCAGTGTCCCGGATAGACAGGGAGGATTCTCCTACAATGAGCAGTTCTTC.

The chain couples TRBV7-3 to TRBJ1-1; D gene uncertain. This CDR3 contains 13 residues. Germline V lookup: CDR1 SGHTA, CDR2 FQGTGA. Trimming pared 5 bases from V and 7 bases from J, leaving 14 bases between. Here the CDR3 reads CASSPTPLGEAFF. As DNA, the CDR3 is TGTGCCAGCAGCCCCACCCCCCTCGGTGAAGCTTTCTTT.

The chain carries TRBV5-4 and TRBJ1-4; D not certain. CDR1 and CDR2 from the germline V gene are SGHNT and YYREEE (reference sequence). The CDR3 has 12 amino acids. The V end lost 4 bases, the J end lost 5 bases, and 6 bases lay between the germline ends. In DNA form, the CDR3 reads TGTGCCAGCAGCCTAAACAATGAAAAACTGTTTTTT. This translates into CASSLNNEKLFF.

The chain joins TRBV12-3 or TRBV12-4 to TRBJ2-2; TRBD2 aligns across 8 bases. This CDR3 is 19 amino acids long. The CDR3 loop is CTLSLGVWPGGPNTGELFF. CDR3 bases: TGTACCCTCAGTTTAGGGGTATGGCCGGGAGGGCCAAACACCGGGGAGCTGTTTTTT.

This clonotype was picked up many times. The chain uses TRBV20-1 and TRBJ1-4; 7 nucleotides line up with TRBD1. After removal of 2 bases from V and 4 bases from J, the junction contained 10 bases not matched to a gene. Germline assignment: CDR1 DFQATT and CDR2 SNEGSKA (reference sequence). The CDR3 runs 16 residues. The CDR3 sequence: CSARLTPTGFNEKLFF. The CDR3 DNA reads as TGCAGTGCTAGACTAACCCCGACAGGGTTTAATGAAAAACTGTTTTTT.

This clonotype was seen repeatedly, ten times or more. This chain joins TRBV4-1 and TRBJ2-7, with D perhaps matching TRBD2 (6 bases). Per the germline V gene, CDR1 is MGHRA and CDR2 is YSYEKL. This CDR3 contains 13 residues. The germline V and J ends were trimmed by 0 bases and 6 bases, with 9 bases remaining between them. CDR3 protein: CASSQDAGREQYF. In nucleotides, the CDR3 is TGCGCCAGCAGCCAAGATGCGGGGCGCGAGCAGTACTTC.

The chain recombines TRBV27 with TRBJ2-7; D gene ambiguous. Germline V gives CDR1 MNHEY, CDR2 SMNVEV (reference sequence). Trimming took 8 bases from V and 3 from J, leaving 29 bases between them. CDR3 length: 18 amino acids. For the CDR3, the DNA is TGTGCCAGCGGCCCACGGACCTCTCAGGTCTCCCCCCTCTACGAGCAGTACTTC. Its protein is CASGPRTSQVSPLYEQYF.

At least ten counts were recorded for this clonotype. The J gene is TRBJ1-5, the V gene TRBV5-1, with D possibly being TRBD1 (5 bases). Germline loops: CDR1 SGHRS, CDR2 YFSETQ. The length of the CDR3 is 15 residues. The germline V and J ends were trimmed by 2 bases and 1 base, with 10 bases remaining between them. The chain's CDR3 is CASSFGEGSNQPQHF. In DNA, the CDR3 is TGCGCCAGCAGCTTCGGTGAGGGGAGCAATCAGCCCCAGCATTTT.

The chain employs TRBV10-3 and TRBJ1-1, with 12 bases aligning to TRBD1. V gave up 4 bases and J gave up 0 bases; unmatched junction bases: 3. Germline lookup yields CDR1 ENHRY and CDR2 SYGVKD. This CDR3 region has 16 residues. In DNA, the CDR3 is TGTGCCATCAGTGGAGGGGACAGGGGGCTGAACACTGAAGCTTTCTTT. Translation: CAISGGDRGLNTEAFF.

In DNA form, the CDR3 reads TGTGCCAGCAGCTTAGCGTCGGCGGGAGTCCAAGAGACCCAGTACTTC. Protein: CASSLASAGVQETQYF. The rearrangement links TRBV7-9 to TRBJ2-5; 7 nucleotides line up with TRBD2. Germline V gives CDR1 SEHNR, CDR2 FQNEAQ (reference sequence). V was pared by 0 bases and J by 1 base, with 5 bases of the junction left unmatched. The CDR3 is made up of 16 amino acids.

This clonotype showed up many times. This chain joins TRBV20-1 and TRBJ1-2; D perhaps matches TRBD1 (5 bases). Trimming shortened V by 6 bases and J by 5 bases, and 13 bases separated the two germline ends. Germline V lookup: CDR1 DFQATT, CDR2 SNEGSKA (reference sequence). The CDR3 is made up of 12 amino acids. CDR3 sequence (DNA): TGCAGTGCCACCGGGACCAGATATGGCTACACCTTC. Protein: CSATGTRYGYTF.